The 8 T cell receptor beta chains given below trace back to one sample, sequenced in a study of shared clonotypes between healthy human individuals. Profiling relied on immunoSEQ multiplex PCR, and the TCRdb table lists in-frame clones only, not all of them. The data show hundreds of thousands of clones, with about three quarters seen just once and 13% held by the top ten. Sequenced input: PBMCs. These receptors all stem from a woman in her thirties or forties in good health. Some clones in this sample may be carry-over from other donors' samples.

This chain joins TRBV27 and TRBJ1-5, with D perhaps matching TRBD1 (5 bases). Germline assignment: CDR1 MNHEY and CDR2 SMNVEV (reference sequence). The V gene lost 8 bases and the J gene lost 0 bases, with 11 bases spanning the gap. The CDR3 contains 14 residues. CDR3 region: CASALGDSNQPQHF. CDR3 DNA: TGTGCCAGCGCCTTGGGGGATAGCAATCAGCCCCAGCATTTT.

The sample holds a few counts of this clone. This rearrangement joins TRBV10-3 to TRBJ1-2, with 8 positions matching TRBD1. CDR1 and CDR2 (germline): ENHRY, SYGVKD. The CDR3 is 14 residues long. Trimming at V came to 5 bases and at J to 4 bases, leaving 6 bases not matched to a gene. The CDR3, as DNA: TGTGCCATCAGTTCAGGGGGCGCAGGCTATGGCTACACCTTC. This codes for CAISSGGAGYGYTF.

The chain is built from TRBV4-2 and TRBJ2-3, with D unclear. The V gene's germline CDR1 is LGHNA and CDR2 YNFKEQ. The CDR3 has 13 residues. V was clipped by 8 bases and J by 0 bases, with 9 bases between them. The CDR3 protein is CASRGPSTDTQYF. For the CDR3, the DNA is TGTGCCAGCCGAGGACCAAGCACAGATACGCAGTATTTT.

A note on this clone: A far bigger clonotype differs at one base, so this is likely a read error. The chain uses TRBV7-9 and TRBJ1-1; no reliable D call. Trimming took off 1 base at V and 3 bases at J, with 6 bases between the two ends. This CDR3 spans 13 amino acids. Germline CDR1 SEHNR, CDR2 FQNEAQ (reference sequence). The CDR3 loop is CASSLGVYTEAFF. CDR3 nucleotide sequence: TGTGCCAGCAGCTTAGGTGTGTACACTGAAGCTTTCTTT. Supplemented by reference TRBV7-9 and TRBJ1-1, the full variable domain reads DTGVSQNPRHKITKRGQNVTFRCDPISEHNRLYWYRQTLGQGPEFLTYFQNEAQLEKSRLLSDRFSAERPKGSFSTLEIQRTEQGDSAMYLCASSLGVYTEAFFGQGTRLTVV.

The CDR3 region is CASSLSPSGGGGYTF. The CDR3 nucleotides are TGTGCCAGCAGTTTATCCCCCTCCGGGGGCGGAGGCTACACCTTC. The rearrangement links TRBV27 to TRBJ1-2, with D tentatively TRBD1 (6 bases). This CDR3 spans 15 amino acids. CDR1 and CDR2 (germline): MNHEY, SMNVEV (reference sequence). The germline V and J ends were trimmed by 0 bases and 8 bases, with 16 bases remaining between them.

The rearrangement links TRBV6-6 to TRBJ2-7; TRBD2 is a possible D gene (6 bases). The V end lost 6 bases, the J end lost 3 bases, and 18 bases lay between the germline ends. This CDR3 has 15 residues. Germline V gives CDR1 MNHNY, CDR2 SVGAGI (reference sequence). The CDR3 region has the DNA TGTGCCAGCAGCTGGGACTCCAGGGCGCTCTACGAGCAGTACTTC. Its translation: CASSWDSRALYEQYF.

J is TRBJ1-1 and V is TRBV2, with D possibly matching TRBD1 (6 bases). CDR3 length: 15 residues. CDR1 is SNHLY and CDR2 is FYNNEI in the germline V gene. Trimming shortened V by 3 bases and J by 0 bases, and 11 bases separated the two germline ends. CDR3 nucleotide sequence: TGTGCCAGCAGTGATCGAGGACAGCTGAACACTGAAGCTTTCTTT. This sequence encodes CASSDRGQLNTEAFF.

This clone occurred a few times. J is TRBJ1-4 and V is TRBV6-5; 11 bases agree with TRBD1. The CDR3 is 16 amino acids. V was clipped by 4 bases and J by 8 bases; unmatched bases: 9. Germline loops: CDR1 MNHEY, CDR2 SVGAGI. CDR3 nucleotide sequence: TGTGCCAGCAGTTCCTGGACAGGGGGCGGAGGGGAAAAACTGTTTTTT. This encodes CASSSWTGGGGEKLFF.